Included here is one T cell receptor beta chain sequence, with context. This clonotype was counted at least ten times. Its antigen is unknown. Qualities for individual bases were not recorded, and no much larger clone is one base off. The data belong to a study of beta chain bispecific antibodies for T cell cancers (dated by TCRdb to about 2021). With respect to the entire study: Healthy donor T cells were cocultured with T cell leukemia lines and bispecific antibodies, and TRBV sequencing of the surviving cells was then used to measure how much each TRBV family was depleted. Surface TRBV12 (TRBV12-3) was expressed on Jurkat cells, and surface TRBV5-5 was expressed on HPB-ALL cells. The research as a whole found: Relative to anti-CD19, the TRBV12-3 share of total TRBV signal was reduced by approximately 99% after anti-TRBV12 exposure, whereas a nonsignificant 36.5% decrease was observed for TRBV12-4. Cross-reactivity of the anti-TRBV5-5 antibody with TRBV5-6 was attributed to high sequence similarity between the two genes. Each sequenced sample mixed leukemia cell line cells with normal T cells, and most targeted TRBV signal came from the leukemia cells rather than normal T cells. The TRBV-directed bispecific antibodies appeared to leave every TRBV family member untouched except the targeted genes and the closely related ones.

This sample's treatment or condition label indicates: alpha-V12: anti-TRBV12 scFv linked to anti-CD3 scFv. T cells were expanded from blood mononuclear cells for roughly 3 days using either anti-CD3 antibody OKT3 or CD3/CD28 Dynabeads. For the anti-TRBV12 bispecific sample, Jurkat leukemia cells were cocultured with normal T cells, and the comparison was a control coculture using an anti-CD19 bispecific. Expanded T cells were maintained in RPMI 1640 supplemented with about 9.5% fetal bovine serum, recombinant human IL-2 (around 90 IU/ml) and IL-7 (roughly 5.1 ng/ml). Each coculture mixed around 50,000 target cells and around 50,000 normal T cells with bispecific antibody in around 95 ul and was incubated at 37 degrees C for under 20 hours. Every bispecific antibody was made of two single-chain variable fragments expressed in a single-chain diabody format with a His tag. Effector T cells came from healthy human donors; peripheral blood mononuclear cells were isolated from leukapheresis samples by Ficoll density gradient centrifugation.

Unique molecular identifier barcodes were built into the libraries and used for clonotype quantification. Qiagen AllPrep DNA/RNA Micro kits were used to isolate total RNA, and an Agilent TapeStation was used to check RNA quality. TCR beta libraries were constructed by 5' RACE, in which cDNA synthesis was followed by two PCR steps with TCR beta constant-region gene-specific primers. An Illumina MiSeq platform was used to sequence the TCR beta libraries. On the authors' methods: Reads were processed with MIGEC, MiXCR and VDJtools. Clonotype frequency was computed as the clonotype's share of unique molecular identifiers among all unique molecular identifiers in the sample. Nonfunctional TRBV genes classified in IMGT as pseudogenes or open reading frames, such as TRBV1, TRBV12-1 and TRBV21, were excluded. TCRdb cleaned the public reads at Q25 with fastp, built clones with MiXCR and kept in-frame beta chains. Rows with one shared CDR3 protein collapse into an entry with the most common genes and DNA. The V and J calls come from TCRdb's annotation, not from the publication. This sample lists 20,000 to 25,000 distinct CDR3 sequences; about 2% were detected once. The ten largest make up about 5% of the sample.

The CDR3 goes from the cysteine to the phenylalanine over 15 residues. Kept here is only the CDR3 DNA, which spans 45 bases and is read in frame from base 1. The germline V gene provides CDR1 KGHSH and CDR2 LQKENI. V is reduced by 2 bases and J by 2 bases, leaving a spacing of 12 bases between them. The sequencing here drew on healthy donor T cells cultured with leukemia cells, taken from a culture containing a bispecific antibody targeting TCR Vbeta12. The sequence came from a human donor in good health. Some clones in this sample may be carry-over from other donors' samples. The chain is encoded by TRBV18 joined to TRBJ1-1; no confident D gene assignment can be made. The DNA reads TGTGCCAGCTCACCAGCGGTCCGACGTAACACTGAAGCTTTCTTT. Its protein reads: CASSPAVRRNTEAFF.